One and the same sample provided the 13 T cell receptor beta chains below, sequenced in a study of regulatory T cells in long-lasting Graves disease (dated by TCRdb to about 2021). In the paper's terms, the time point label means: newly diagnosed GD, antithyroid drugs for less than 3 months. RNA was extracted from PBMCs in TRIzol for both TCR sequencing and RNA sequencing. The library was obtained by multiplex PCR. Sequenced on an Illumina HiSeq 4000. TCR beta libraries were built with iRepertoire HTBI primers and Arm-PCR amplification of CDR3 regions. The public reads were reanalyzed by TCRdb: fastp trimming at Q25, MiXCR alignment, in-frame beta chains only. Every CDR3 protein is listed once, alongside the most common genes and DNA of its rows. This sample lists hundreds of thousands of distinct CDR3 sequences; about 11% were detected once. More than 8% of the sample is held by the ten biggest clonotypes.

The data were also submitted as part of a second study, on T cells in Graves' hyperthyroidism and ophthalmopathy.

Specimen: peripheral blood mononuclear cells (PBMCs), collected at new diagnosis, from a patient treated with antithyroid drugs. These receptors originate from a woman in her twenties or thirties with Graves disease. Donor details come from another sample of the same person, matched by shared clones.

In this sample, this clonotype turned up a few times. This chain joins TRBV20-1 and TRBJ2-1; 8 positions match TRBD2. V shed 2 bases and J 3 bases; nucleotides not matched to a gene: 9. Germline loops: CDR1 DFQATT, CDR2 SNEGSKA (reference sequence). This CDR3 has 16 amino acids. The CDR3 DNA reads as TGCAGTGCTAGATACGGGGGGGGAGGCCACTACAATGAGCAGTTCTTC. It translates to CSARYGGGGHYNEQFF.

A few counts support this clonotype. The V call is TRBV12-3 or TRBV12-4, the J call TRBJ1-5; TRBD1 aligns across 7 bases. J was trimmed by 7 bases and V by 6 bases; bases with no gene match: 9. This CDR3 is 14 amino acids long. CDR3 amino acids: CASSLDRARQPQHF. In nucleotides, the CDR3 is TGTGCCAGCAGCCTTGACAGGGCGCGGCAGCCCCAGCATTTT.

The V and J genes are TRBV4-3 and TRBJ2-5; 12 bases are a match to TRBD2. Per the germline V gene, CDR1 is LGHNA and CDR2 is YSLEER. The length of the CDR3 is 21 residues. V lost 0 bases and J lost 2; bases outside the gene matches: 16. The CDR3 bases are TGCGCCAGCAGCCAAGAGCACATTCCTACTAGCGGGAGGACCGAACAAGAGACCCAGTACTTC. This sequence encodes CASSQEHIPTSGRTEQETQYF.

Only a few counts were recorded for this clonotype. This sequence joins TRBV9 and TRBJ2-3, with D possibly TRBD2 on 6 matching bases. Germline lookup yields CDR1 SGDLS and CDR2 YYNGEE. The V gene lost 0 bases and the J gene lost 3 bases, with 14 bases spanning the gap. CDR3 length: 16 amino acids. CDR3 protein: CASSVEAYGGTDTQYF. In DNA form, the CDR3 reads TGTGCCAGCAGCGTAGAAGCTTACGGAGGGACAGATACGCAGTATTTT.

This clonotype occurred a few times. The chain links TRBV5-1 to TRBJ2-1; maybe TRBD2 (5 bases). V lost 0 bases and J lost 15, with 13 bases in between. The CDR3 has 12 residues. The V gene's germline CDR1 is SGHRS and CDR2 YFSETQ. The DNA for the CDR3 is TGCGCCAGCAGCTTGGCCGGATCGGGGTGGTTCTTC. Its translation: CASSLAGSGWFF. Drawing the rest from reference TRBV5-1 and TRBJ2-1, the complete variable domain is KAGVTQTPRYLIKTRGQQVTLSCSPISGHRSVSWYQQTPGQGLQFLFEYFSETQRNKGNFPGRFSGRQFSNSRSEMNVSTLELGDSALYLCASSLAGSGWFFGPGTRLTVL.

This clonotype was counted many times. The chain is built from TRBV2 and TRBJ2-3; unclear D gene. V lost 4 bases and J lost 6, with 17 bases in between. Germline loops: CDR1 SNHLY, CDR2 FYNNEI. The CDR3 runs to 15 residues. The CDR3 is CASSVEKVFIDTQYF. The CDR3 coding sequence is TGTGCCAGCAGTGTGGAGAAGGTATTCATCGATACGCAGTATTTT.

This clonotype showed up many times. CDR3 in DNA: TGTGCCTCTGGACAGTCTTACTCTGGGGCCAACGTCCTGACTTTC. Translated: CASGQSYSGANVLTF. J is TRBJ2-6 and V is TRBV10-3; a possible D gene is TRBD1 (6 bases). The length of the CDR3 is 15 residues. Trimming shortened V by 11 bases and J by 0 bases, and 14 bases separated the two germline ends. Germline values: CDR1 ENHRY, CDR2 SYGVKD.

This clonotype has a count of ten or more. This chain uses TRBV9 with TRBJ2-7; no firm D call. CDR3 length equals 14 residues. Germline V gene data show CDR1 as SGDLS and CDR2 as YYNGEE. V dropped 4 bases and J dropped 2 bases, with 13 bases sitting between them. The CDR3 DNA sequence: TGTGCCAGCAGCCCACCGGACCGGCCCTACGAGCAGTACTTC. Amino acids: CASSPPDRPYEQYF.

This chain joins TRBV12-3 or TRBV12-4 and TRBJ2-1; 8 bases are a match to TRBD2. This CDR3 region has 13 residues. Trimming cost V 3 bases and J 8 bases; bases outside gene matches: 3. CDR3: CASSFSGTDEQFF. The DNA for the CDR3 is TGTGCCAGCAGTTTTAGCGGGACGGATGAGCAGTTCTTC.

The table lists this clonotype with many counts. V gene TRBV3-1 combines with J gene TRBJ2-7; the D gene could be TRBD1 or TRBD2 (5 bases each). The CDR3 has 13 residues. The V and J ends lost 2 bases and 7 bases respectively, with 12 bases between them. The germline CDR1 and CDR2 sequences are LGHDT and YNNKEL (reference sequence). CDR3 in amino acids: CASSQYQGEEQYF. The CDR3 DNA sequence: TGTGCCAGCAGCCAATACCAGGGAGAAGAGCAGTACTTC.

This clonotype was counted many times. The chain uses TRBV2 and TRBJ1-2; D remains unclear. Between the trimmed V and J ends, which lost 6 bases and 2 bases, there was a span of 10 bases. CDR1 and CDR2 (germline): SNHLY, FYNNEI. This CDR3 comprises 13 residues. Written as DNA, the CDR3 is TGTGCCAGCAGGGGGAGGGAGAACTATGGCTACACCTTC. Protein sequence: CASRGRENYGYTF.

This clonotype came up many times. The V and J genes are TRBV27 and TRBJ2-1, with D hard to call. The CDR3 runs 16 residues. Germline V gives CDR1 MNHEY, CDR2 SMNVEV (reference sequence). The V and J ends lost 6 bases and 0 bases respectively, with 15 bases between them. The CDR3 coding sequence is TGTGCCAGCAGATTAATGCCGCGAAGCTCCTACAATGAGCAGTTCTTC. Its translation is CASRLMPRSSYNEQFF.

This clonotype was observed many times. This chain joins TRBV7-9 and TRBJ2-1; 7 bases match TRBD2. Germline CDR1 SEHNR, CDR2 FQNEAQ (reference sequence). The CDR3 covers 15 residues. Germline trimming cut 4 bases from V and 4 bases from J; bases unmatched to any gene: 7. CDR3 in amino acids: CASSSWGGRYNEQFF. CDR3 DNA: TGTGCCAGCAGCTCCTGGGGGGGGAGGTACAATGAGCAGTTCTTC.